Each of the 23 T cell receptor beta chains below was sequenced from the same sample in a study of cytomegalovirus exposure and HLA in healthy donors. PCR involved 60 Vbeta and 13 Jbeta primers. Clones were sequenced by immunoSEQ multiplex PCR, and TCRdb holds only the in-frame ones, with some missing. The table shows 120,000 to 150,000 clones, with over 65% occurring only once. Sequenced: PBMCs. The receptors originated from a man aged 40-55 years in good health and CMV-seropositive.

The chain couples TRBV7-6 to TRBJ1-1; the match to TRBD1 covers 8 bases. Germline CDR1 reads SGHVS; CDR2 reads FNYEAQ. This CDR3 spans 13 amino acids. Losses at the gene ends were 8 bases for V and 3 bases for J; bases not matched to a gene: 5. CDR3 amino acids: CASVQGAYTEAFF. CDR3 DNA sequence: TGTGCCAGCGTCCAGGGGGCTTACACTGAAGCTTTCTTT.

This clone was counted a single time. V usage is TRBV6-5 and J usage is TRBJ2-7, with a possible D match to TRBD1 (6 bases). There are 14 residues in the CDR3. The V end lost 6 bases, the J end lost 4 bases, and 16 bases lay between the germline ends. Germline V CDR1 and CDR2: MNHEY, SVGAGI. CDR3 sequence reads: CASRLDSTLYEQYF. CDR3 bases: TGTGCCAGCAGATTGGACAGTACCCTATACGAGCAGTACTTC.

The J gene is TRBJ2-1, the V gene TRBV19, with 8 bases identical to TRBD2. The V gene's germline CDR1 is LNHDA and CDR2 SQIVND (reference sequence). The CDR3 totals 15 residues. Germline trimming cut 5 bases from V and 3 bases from J; bases unmatched to any gene: 6. The CDR3 region has the DNA TGTGCCAGTAGTCCTCCCGGGACTAGCTACAATGAGCAGTTCTTC. Translated, it gives CASSPPGTSYNEQFF.

The J gene is TRBJ1-3, the V gene TRBV4-2; the match to TRBD1 covers 7 bases. After removal of 0 bases from V and 0 bases from J, the junction contained 17 bases not matched to a gene. The CDR3 covers 21 residues. Germline CDR1 reads LGHNA; CDR2 reads YNFKEQ. CDR3 bases: TGTGCCAGCAGCCAAGATCAGGGACAGCTTTATATGCTTAGCTCTGGAAACACCATATATTTT. Its translation: CASSQDQGQLYMLSSGNTIYF.

This sequence joins TRBV28 and TRBJ1-1, with a tentative D call TRBD1 (6 bases). Germline V CDR1 and CDR2: MDHEN, SYDVKM. V dropped 6 bases and J dropped 3 bases, with 17 bases sitting between them. The CDR3 has 15 amino acids. The CDR3 protein is CASSTRGARDTEAFF. For the CDR3, the DNA is TGTGCCAGCAGCACCCGGGGGGCCAGGGACACTGAAGCTTTCTTT.

The chain links TRBV6-4 to TRBJ2-3, with 10 bases that match TRBD2. The V gene's germline CDR1 is MRHNA and CDR2 SNTAGT. This CDR3 is 15 amino acids long. V trimming: 5 bases; J trimming: 0 bases; junction bases outside the gene matches: 2. CDR3 sequence (DNA): TGTGCCAGCAGTATGACTAGCGGGAGCACAGATACGCAGTATTTT. Translating it yields CASSMTSGSTDTQYF.

The chain employs TRBV6-1 and TRBJ2-7, with 7 bases identical to TRBD1. V trimming: 4 bases; J trimming: 4 bases; junction bases outside the gene matches: 10. This CDR3 contains 15 residues. CDR1 and CDR2 (germline): MNHNS, SASEGT. In nucleotides, the CDR3 is TGTGCCAGCAGTGCCCAACAGGGGTCGGGGTACGAGCAGTACTTC. It codes for CASSAQQGSGYEQYF.

This clone was picked up a small number of times. The chain has TRBV28 and TRBJ1-1, with 8 bases that match TRBD1. V trimming: 2 bases; J trimming: 1 base; junction bases outside the gene matches: 9. This CDR3 contains 17 residues. Germline CDR1 reads MDHEN; CDR2 reads SYDVKM. The CDR3 loop is CASSLVGTGIPNTEAFF. As DNA, the CDR3 is TGTGCCAGCAGTTTAGTGGGGACAGGCATCCCGAACACTGAAGCTTTCTTT.

This clone came up once. The chain is built from TRBV29-1 and TRBJ1-1; D not certain. There are 11 residues in the CDR3. V lost 6 bases and J 1 base, leaving 6 bases between the germline ends. Germline CDR1 SQVTM, CDR2 ANQGSEA. CDR3 loop: CSVPRNTEAFF. The CDR3 bases are TGCAGCGTCCCGAGGAACACTGAAGCTTTCTTT.

This clone is a singleton in its sample. This chain uses TRBV7-3 with TRBJ2-2; 8 bases map to TRBD2. This CDR3 contains 16 residues. CDR1 is SGHTA and CDR2 is FQGTGA in the germline V gene. The ends lost 5 bases at V and 4 bases at J; junction bases unmatched: 9. CDR3 loop: CASSAGLAESTGELFF. In DNA, the CDR3 is TGTGCCAGCAGCGCCGGACTAGCTGAAAGCACCGGGGAGCTGTTTTTT.

The chain recombines TRBV9 with TRBJ2-3; TRBD2 agrees at 7 bases. Germline CDR1 is SGDLS and CDR2 is YYNGEE. J was trimmed by 5 bases and V by 9 bases; bases with no gene match: 12. The CDR3 totals 14 residues. The CDR3 spells CATSPRGVGDTQYF. CDR3 nucleotide sequence: TGTGCCACCTCCCCCCGGGGGGTGGGAGATACGCAGTATTTT.

CDR3 in DNA: TGCGCCAGCACCCAGGGACTAGATAACGAGCAGTACTTC. Translation: CASTQGLDNEQYF. The chain has TRBV5-1 and TRBJ2-7; 8 positions agree with TRBD2. Germline trimming cut 6 bases from V and 5 bases from J; bases unmatched to any gene: 7. Germline CDR1 SGHRS, CDR2 YFSETQ. The CDR3 totals 13 residues.

The CDR3 nucleotides read TGTGCCAGCAGCCTAGGACAGCCGAACACTGAAGCTTTCTTT. It codes for CASSLGQPNTEAFF. The chain uses TRBV5-8 and TRBJ1-1; weak D call: TRBD1 (6 bases). V dropped 4 bases and J dropped 1 base, with 11 bases sitting between them. Germline lookup yields CDR1 SGHTS and CDR2 YDEGEE. There are 14 residues in the CDR3.

The chain employs TRBV7-3 and TRBJ2-7; 13 bases map to TRBD2. V dropped 5 bases and J dropped 7; count of bases not matched to a gene: 8. The CDR3 loop spans 15 amino acids. The V gene's germline CDR1 is SGHTA and CDR2 FQGTGA. The CDR3 sequence is CASSPEGLAGREQYF. The DNA of the CDR3 is TGTGCCAGCAGCCCAGAGGGACTAGCGGGAAGGGAGCAGTACTTC.

The chain uses TRBV6-1 and TRBJ2-7; D ambiguous. V was clipped by 2 bases and J by 3 bases, with 11 bases between them. The germline CDR1 and CDR2 sequences are MNHNS and SASEGT. This CDR3 is 14 amino acids long. DNA of the CDR3: TGTGCCAGCAGTGAACAGGCCATTAGCTACGAGCAGTACTTC. Translated, it gives CASSEQAISYEQYF.

The genes are TRBV6-5 and TRBJ2-7; maybe TRBD2 (6 bases). V lost 6 bases, J lost 2 bases, and 17 bases lay in between. From germline, CDR1 is MNHEY and CDR2 SVGAGI. This CDR3 is built from 15 residues. CDR3 nucleotides: TGTGCCAGCAGCCATGGCTCGGCGGGAACCTACGAGCAGTACTTC. Amino acid sequence: CASSHGSAGTYEQYF.

This clone was seen a single time. The chain joins TRBV7-9 to TRBJ2-1, with D possibly matching TRBD2 (5 bases). CDR3 length: 15 residues. Germline CDR1 SEHNR, CDR2 FQNEAQ (reference sequence). V lost 5 bases to trimming and J lost 8 bases, with 19 bases between them. CDR3 sequence reads: CASSPRAVPGDEQFF. The CDR3 nucleotides are TGTGCCAGCAGCCCCCGAGCGGTGCCGGGCGATGAGCAGTTCTTC.

The chain is built from TRBV7-8 and TRBJ1-1; tentative D call: TRBD1 (6 bases). The CDR3 has 16 amino acids. V dropped 2 bases and J dropped 1 base, with 14 bases sitting between them. The germline CDR1 and CDR2 sequences are SGHVS and FQNEAQ. CDR3 coding DNA: TGTGCCAGCAGCTTATTGAACAGGGCACAGAACACTGAAGCTTTCTTT. Translating it yields CASSLLNRAQNTEAFF.

The chain has TRBV29-1 and TRBJ1-4; TRBD1 is a possible D gene (5 bases). The CDR3 is 13 amino acids. Germline V gene sequence: CDR1 SQVTM, CDR2 ANQGSEA. Trimming stripped 2 bases from V and 10 bases from J, with 14 bases between. CDR3 loop: CSVESQGSAKLFF. CDR3 sequence (DNA): TGCAGCGTTGAAAGCCAGGGATCGGCAAAACTGTTTTTT.

This clone appeared a few times. The chain recombines TRBV11-2 with TRBJ2-3; the match to TRBD1 covers 8 bases. V lost 5 bases to trimming and J lost 1 base; unmatched junction nucleotides: 8. CDR3 length: 16 amino acids. Germline lookup yields CDR1 SGHAT and CDR2 FQNNGV. The CDR3 DNA reads as TGTGCCAGCAGCCTCGGACAGGGTTGGCGCACAGATACGCAGTATTTT. Its translation is CASSLGQGWRTDTQYF.

J is TRBJ1-3 and V is TRBV14; D remains unclear. V was pared by 1 base and J by 9 bases, with 13 bases between. In germline, CDR1 is SGHDN, CDR2 FVKESK. The CDR3 spans 14 residues. The CDR3 region has the DNA TGTGCCAGCAGCCAAGCCGGTGGTCCCGGCACCATATATTTT. It yields the protein CASSQAGGPGTIYF.

The V gene is TRBV27, the J gene TRBJ2-3, with 11 bases aligning to TRBD2. The germline CDR1 and CDR2 sequences are MNHEY and SMNVEV (reference sequence). This CDR3 spans 14 amino acids. The ends lost 8 bases at V and 0 bases at J; junction bases unmatched: 1. The CDR3 bases are TGTGCCAGCGGACTAGCGGGTAGCACAGATACGCAGTATTTT. This translates into CASGLAGSTDTQYF.

This clone was seen once. This sequence joins TRBV9 and TRBJ2-7, with TRBD1 identical over 7 bases. The ends lost 4 bases at V and 3 bases at J; junction bases unmatched: 4. This CDR3 has 13 residues. CDR1 SGDLS and CDR2 YYNGEE come from the germline V gene. The CDR3 sequence: CASSTRQGYEQYF. The DNA of the CDR3 is TGTGCCAGCAGCACTCGACAGGGCTACGAGCAGTACTTC.